A selection of T cell receptor beta chains follows, all from one sample in a study of human thymus T cells. The method was immunoSEQ multiplex PCR; TCRdb's version includes in-frame clones alone and lacks a portion of them. Of roughly 120,000 clones listed, around 94% are singletons. Sequencing used thymus tissue. The receptor set was obtained from a boy younger than two with a congenital heart defect but otherwise immunologically healthy. Both conserved end residues are part of each CDR3. A D gene is named only where the DNA matches it firmly. Part of the rows lack a size; the others show once, few, many or a class for expanded clones.

D gene	J gene	V gene	CDR3 length	clone size	CDR3 DNA	CDR3 protein
TRBD1	TRBJ2-2	TRBV4-1	19	-	TGCGCCAGCAGCCAAGATTGGCGTTTGGACAGGGTGGGCACCGGGGAGCTGTTTTTT	CASSQDWRLDRVGTGELFF
-	TRBJ1-1	TRBV29-1	14	once	TGCAGCGTTGAAAAGGGAGCCATGAACACTGAAGCTTTCTTT	CSVEKGAMNTEAFF
-	TRBJ1-1	TRBV6-4	12	-	TGTGCCAGCAGTGACCGACAGGTGCGGGCTTTCTTT	CASSDRQVRAFF
-	TRBJ1-2	TRBV4-3	15	once	TGCGCCAGCAGCCAAACTTCCGGGCCCCGGGATGGCTACACCTTC	CASSQTSGPRDGYTF
-	TRBJ2-1	TRBV5-1	16	once	TGCGCCAGCAGCTGCCCGGGACGGAGCTCCTACAATGAGCAGTTCTTC	CASSCPGRSSYNEQFF
-	TRBJ1-3	TRBV5-6	16	-	TGTGCCAGCAGCTTGGCCCTTACAGGGAAGGGAAACACCATATATTTT	CASSLALTGKGNTIYF
TRBD2	TRBJ2-3	TRBV28	17	-	TGTGCCAGCAGTTTATCACTAGCGGGGGGTCGCACAGATACGCAGTATTTT	CASSLSLAGGRTDTQYF
TRBD1	TRBJ2-3	TRBV27	18	once	TGTGCCAGCAGTTCCGGGACAGGGACCCTTCCCTACACAGATACGCAGTATTTT	CASSSGTGTLPYTDTQYF
-	TRBJ2-3	TRBV7-2	16	-	TGTGCCAGCAGCCTACTTGCGGGGATGCGGGGAGATACGCAGTATTTT	CASSLLAGMRGDTQYF
-	TRBJ1-1	TRBV5-1	16	-	TGCGCCAGCAGCTTTGTCCACTCGAAAAAGAACACTGAAGCTTTCTTT	CASSFVHSKKNTEAFF
-	TRBJ2-7	TRBV13	13	once	TGTGCCAGCGTCCGCAGGGGGGCCTACGAGCAGTACTTC	CASVRRGAYEQYF
-	TRBJ2-5	TRBV30	13	-	TGTGCCTGTATCTTGACACACCAAGAGACCCAGTACTTC	CACILTHQETQYF
TRBD1	TRBJ2-7	TRBV5-1	20	-	TGCGCCAGCAGCTTTTGTCATTGGGACAGCCTCTTCCCCAGCTCCTACGAGCAGTACTTC	CASSFCHWDSLFPSSYEQYF
-	TRBJ2-5	TRBV27	14	-	TGTGCCAGCAGTTTATCGGGGGGTTCGGAGACCCAGTACTTC	CASSLSGGSETQYF
-	TRBJ2-5	TRBV27	15	-	TGTGCCAGCACCGGGACTGAATGCCCCCAAGAGACCCAGTACTTC	CASTGTECPQETQYF
TRBD1	TRBJ2-7	TRBV27	12	-	TGTGCCAGCAGAAGGACAGGCTACGAGCAGTACTTC	CASRRTGYEQYF
-	TRBJ1-2	TRBV7-9	15	-	TGTGCCAGCAGCTCAGCCGGGGAATCGCTCTATGGCTACACCTTC	CASSSAGESLYGYTF
TRBD1	TRBJ1-5	TRBV28	15	-	TGTGCCATCCCCTGTTACAGGGGGCAGGGTCAGCCCCAGCATTTT	CAIPCYRGQGQPQHF
-	TRBJ2-2	TRBV11-3	16	-	TGTGCCAGCAGCCCGGGAGAAAAGGGGGACACCGGGGAGCTGTTTTTT	CASSPGEKGDTGELFF
-	TRBJ1-2	TRBV10-3	13	-	TGTGCCATCAGTGTAACGGGGGACTATGGCTACACCTTC	CAISVTGDYGYTF
-	TRBJ2-2	TRBV19	15	-	TGTGCCAGTAGTAGGGGCAGGAGGGGGACCGGGGAGCTGTTTTTT	CASSRGRRGTGELFF
TRBD2	TRBJ2-7	TRBV6-1	16	-	TGTGCCAGCAGTGTTGGTCTAGCGGGGTGGTCCTACGAGCAGTACTTC	CASSVGLAGWSYEQYF
-	TRBJ2-1	TRBV4-2	15	-	TGTGCCAGCAGCCAAGAAGGCAGGACGAAGGGTGAGCAGTTCTTC	CASSQEGRTKGEQFF
-	TRBJ2-1	TRBV5-5	19	-	TGTGCCAGCACCCTGGGGGAAGTGCGGGCAACCTATTCCTACAATGAGCAGTTCTTC	CASTLGEVRATYSYNEQFF
TRBD2	TRBJ2-3	TRBV27	16	-	TGTGCCAGCAGACCACCAGCGGGGCCTAGCACAGATACGCAGTATTTT	CASRPPAGPSTDTQYF
-	TRBJ1-1	TRBV19	11	-	TGTGCCAGTAGCCTTAACACTGAAGCTTTCTTT	CASSLNTEAFF
TRBD1	TRBJ2-3	TRBV30	15	-	TGTGCCCGCTCACTCGGGGACAGGGTCACAGATACGCAGTATTTT	CARSLGDRVTDTQYF
-	TRBJ2-3	TRBV6-5	13	-	TGTGCCACGGGTGGGGCTAACACAGATACGCAGTATTTT	CATGGANTDTQYF
TRBD2	TRBJ2-5	TRBV7-2	15	-	TGTGCCAGCAGCCATCGGACTAGCGGGGCAGAGACCCAGTACTTC	CASSHRTSGAETQYF
TRBD2	TRBJ2-3	TRBV6-1	15	-	TGTGCCAGCAGAATCATAGCGGGTCGGACAGATACGCAGTATTTT	CASRIIAGRTDTQYF
TRBD1	TRBJ1-2	TRBV6-1	15	-	TGTGCCAGCAAGCAACCGGGACAGCCTTACTATGGCTACACCTTC	CASKQPGQPYYGYTF
TRBD1	TRBJ1-6	TRBV9	14	-	TGTGCCAGCAGCGTGGACAGGGCCAATTCACCCCTCCACTTT	CASSVDRANSPLHF
TRBD2	TRBJ2-3	TRBV5-1	16	-	TGCGCCAGCAGCTTGGCGGGGGGTACTAGCACAGATACGCAGTATTTT	CASSLAGGTSTDTQYF
TRBD1	TRBJ2-1	TRBV4-3	17	-	TGCGCCAGCAGCCAAGATTTAGGGACAGGGCGCTACAATGAGCAGTTCTTC	CASSQDLGTGRYNEQFF
-	TRBJ1-5	TRBV27	13	-	TGTGCCAGCAGTTTATCGGGCGATCAGCCCCAGCATTTT	CASSLSGDQPQHF